This note documents a single TCR beta chain sequence. What antigen it recognizes has not been identified. At one of its ends the junction is not consistent with the germline gene, which may arise from a read error. The entry originates in a study of a mutant IDH1 vaccine in newly diagnosed glioma (dated by TCRdb to 2020 to 2023). Turning to the overall study: Vaccination started 4-6 weeks after radiotherapy alone, or was given together with temozolomide cycles in the groups whose treatment included chemotherapy. Of the 30 or so patients who were treated, about 62% were male and roughly 38% were female, and the mean age was around 40 years. Prior to enrollment, patients had been given standard therapy consisting of radiotherapy alone, temozolomide alone, or radiochemotherapy with temozolomide, with the combination given to most patients. Longitudinal TCRB deep sequencing was done for 25 treated patients, wherever samples were available for exploratory analyses. Peripheral blood samples were drawn at six visits, namely V03 (baseline), V05, V07, V10, V12 and V13. The week-35 safety follow-up took place at visit V12, and the week-47 end of study took place at visit V13.

What the time point label conveys for this sample: week 47, end of study. Each vaccine dose was 300 ug of a 20-mer mutant IDH1 peptide in Montanide, given subcutaneously with topical imiquimod. Patients were given eight vaccinations, in weeks 1, 3, 5, 7, 11, 15, 19 and 23, which matched visits V03 through V10. Donors had newly diagnosed WHO grade 3 or 4 IDH1-mutant astrocytomas with loss of nuclear ATRX. The samples were drawn from NOA16, a multicentre, single-arm, open-label phase I trial in Germany that tested a mutant IDH1 peptide vaccine in humans for the first time. Genomic DNA for TCRB sequencing was isolated from EDTA blood with the DNeasy Blood and Tissue Kit. The germline V gene (reference sequence) specifies MNHEY as CDR1 and SMNVEV as CDR2. The CDR3 contains 13 residues, cysteine and phenylalanine counted. CDR3 DNA only is kept here, 39 bases in frame from base 1. Overall study results and their limits: Across multiple MHC alleles, vaccine-induced immune responses were seen in approximately 93% of patients. Selection of PBMC samples for TCRB deep sequencing was based on availability. Pseudoprogression appeared unrelated to alterations in the top peripheral T cell clonotypes detected by TCRB sequencing. The authors noted that analyses of patient blood samples could not be reproduced because of sample limitations.

Library preparation employed the immunoSEQ multiplex PCR assay. The hsTCRB Kit was used according to the manufacturer's protocol to amplify rearranged TCR beta chain sequences. TCRB libraries were sequenced on an Illumina MiSeq. The paper's processing steps were these. The proprietary platform of the kit vendor was used for demultiplexing, trimming and gene mapping. Entries here come from immuneACCESS through TCRdb and include only in-frame sequences with V and J called. Some clones fail to appear in such tables; in the studies checked, an unresolved V gene covers under half of the shortfall, and the cause of the remainder is unknown. V, J and clone size derive from that table, while D and trimming were established from the DNA sequence. Present in this sample are about 94,000 clones, just under 90% of which were seen just once. The ten largest account for 0.77% of the sample.

The receptor comes from a woman aged 50 to 60 with glioma. The rearrangement combines TRBV27 with TRBJ2-5; the D segment cannot be called with confidence. Material: PBMCs, obtained from a glioma patient whose treatment included an IDH1 peptide vaccine. The sequence in DNA is TGTGCCAGCAGTTTATCGGACCAAGGGACCCAGTACTTC. This encodes CASSLSDQGTQYF.